Described below is a single T cell receptor beta chain sequence and its context. Trimming left V 4 bases short and J 6 bases short, with 18 bases between. Germline assignment: CDR1 ENHRY and CDR2 SYGVKD. This CDR3 region has 16 residues. This record comes from a study of blood T cell repertoires in COVID-19. Per the study methods: Using reference gene primer amplification, nucleated cell counts were estimated. Method: immunoSEQ multiplex PCR; TCRdb's copy keeps in-frame clones and lacks some. D and trimming were read from the DNA, whereas the V and J calls and clone size are those reported in that table. This sample carries roughly 190,000 clones, about 86% of them seen once, and the ten largest clones take roughly 3.7%.

The J gene is TRBJ1-4, the V gene TRBV10-3; a possible D gene is TRBD1 (6 bases). Sequencing was performed on peripheral blood. This receptor was identified in a man aged 18 to 29 with active or convalescent COVID-19. The CDR3 here is CAISVKAAQGHEKLFF. The CDR3, as DNA: TGTGCCATCAGTGTGAAAGCTGCTCAGGGGCATGAAAAACTGTTTTTT.